This TCR beta chain was sequenced in a study of TIL therapy for anti-PD-1-resistant metastatic lung cancer. The immunoSEQ assay was v3. The method was immunoSEQ multiplex PCR; TCRdb's version includes in-frame clones alone and lacks a portion of them. The sample has tens of thousands of clones, 69% seen once. Time point given: pre-treatment sample, taken before nivolumab and TIL therapy. Germline lookup yields CDR1 MGHRA and CDR2 YSYEKL. J gave up 4 bases and V 5 bases, and 7 bases lay outside the gene matches. The CDR3 totals 15 residues. The clonotype was recovered from a person between 25 and 79 years old with non-small cell lung cancer. The sample consisted of blood, taken at baseline. The genes are TRBV4-1 and TRBJ2-1; 8 nucleotides agree with TRBD1. CDR3 nucleotide sequence: TGCGCCAGCAGCTTCCGGGGACAGGTGTACAATGAGCAGTTCTTC. It yields the protein CASSFRGQVYNEQFF.